Following are 5 T cell receptor beta chains from one sample sequenced in a study of blood T cell repertoires in COVID-19. Profiled with immunoSEQ multiplex PCR; TCRdb holds only in-frame clones, not every one. This table has 150,000 to 200,000 clones, approximately 80% appearing once. Sequenced: peripheral blood. The source is a woman in her forties with COVID-19, enrolled during active disease.

The chain uses TRBV30 and TRBJ1-4, with D possibly being TRBD1 (6 bases). V was trimmed by 2 bases and J by 4 bases, leaving 8 bases between them. Germline lookup yields CDR1 GTSNPN and CDR2 SVGIG (reference sequence). The CDR3 spans 13 residues. CDR3 bases: TGTGCCTGGAGTAGGACAGTTAATGAAAAACTGTTTTTT. This encodes CAWSRTVNEKLFF.

V is TRBV7-9 and J is TRBJ2-2, with 10 positions matching TRBD2. Unmatched junction bases numbered 9, after V lost 6 bases and J lost 5 bases. The CDR3 covers 16 residues. Germline-derived CDR1 and CDR2 are SEHNR and FQNEAQ (reference sequence). Here the CDR3 DNA reads TGTGCCAGCAGGGTTGCTAGCGGGGGACTAACCGGGGAGCTGTTTTTT. The encoded protein is CASRVASGGLTGELFF. Combining the CDR3 with reference TRBV7-9 and TRBJ2-2 gives the whole variable domain DTGVSQNPRHKITKRGQNVTFRCDPISEHNRLYWYRQTLGQGPEFLTYFQNEAQLEKSRLLSDRFSAERPKGSFSTLEIQRTEQGDSAMYLCASRVASGGLTGELFFGEGSRLTVL.

The genes are TRBV28 and TRBJ1-1; 7 bases are a match to TRBD1. Germline CDR1 is MDHEN and CDR2 is SYDVKM. With 8 bases clipped from V and 4 bases from J, the junction kept 7 bases outside the gene matches. CDR3 size: 13 residues. The CDR3 protein is CASPGSGGTEAFF. CDR3 nucleotide sequence: TGTGCCAGCCCCGGCTCAGGGGGCACTGAAGCTTTCTTT.

The V call is TRBV7-9, the J call TRBJ1-6; 9 bases map to TRBD1. Germline V gene lookup returns CDR1 SEHNR and CDR2 FQNEAQ (reference sequence). The length of the CDR3 is 14 residues. V was pared by 5 bases and J by 9 bases, with 5 bases of the junction left unmatched. The CDR3 DNA reads as TGTGCCAGCAGCCCCACAGGGGGCCTTTCACCCCTCCACTTT. The encoded protein is CASSPTGGLSPLHF.

This sequence joins TRBV5-4 and TRBJ1-4; 7 positions agree with TRBD1. Germline loops: CDR1 SGHNT, CDR2 YYREEE (reference sequence). The CDR3 loop spans 14 amino acids. V dropped 4 bases and J dropped 4; count of bases not matched to a gene: 4. CDR3 in DNA: TGTGCCAGCAGCAACAGGGGATTTAATGAAAAACTGTTTTTT. Translating gives CASSNRGFNEKLFF.